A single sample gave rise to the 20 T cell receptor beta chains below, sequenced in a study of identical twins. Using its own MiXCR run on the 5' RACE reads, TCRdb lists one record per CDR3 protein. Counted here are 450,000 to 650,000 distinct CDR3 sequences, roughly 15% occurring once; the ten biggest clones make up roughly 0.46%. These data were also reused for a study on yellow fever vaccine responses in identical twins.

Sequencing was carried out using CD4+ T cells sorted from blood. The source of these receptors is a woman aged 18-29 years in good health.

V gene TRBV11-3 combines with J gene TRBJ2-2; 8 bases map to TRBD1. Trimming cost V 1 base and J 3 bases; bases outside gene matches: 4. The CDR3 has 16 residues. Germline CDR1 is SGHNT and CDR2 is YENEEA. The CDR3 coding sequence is TGTGCCAGCAGCTTAGGGGCACAGGGGGACACCGGGGAGCTGTTTTTT. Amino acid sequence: CASSLGAQGDTGELFF.

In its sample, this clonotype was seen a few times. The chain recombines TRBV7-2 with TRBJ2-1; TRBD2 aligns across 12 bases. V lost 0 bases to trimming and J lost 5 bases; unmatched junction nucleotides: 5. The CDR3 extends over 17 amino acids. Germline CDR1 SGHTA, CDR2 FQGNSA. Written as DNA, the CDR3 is TGTGCCAGCAGCTTAGCTTCCAGGACTAGCGGGAACAATGAGCAGTTCTTC. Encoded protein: CASSLASRTSGNNEQFF.

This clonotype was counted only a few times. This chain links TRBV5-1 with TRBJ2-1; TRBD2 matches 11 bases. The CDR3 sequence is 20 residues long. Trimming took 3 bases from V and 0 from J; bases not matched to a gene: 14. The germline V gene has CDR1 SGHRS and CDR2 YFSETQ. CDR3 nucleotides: TGCGCCAGCAGCTCGGGGGCTAGCGGGGGGCCGTCTAGCTCCTACAATGAGCAGTTCTTC. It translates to CASSSGASGGPSSSYNEQFF.

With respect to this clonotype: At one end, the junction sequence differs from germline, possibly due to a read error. The CDR3 here is CASSDERGFSYNEQIF. In nucleotides, the CDR3 is TGTGCCAGCAGTGATGAGCGGGGCTTCTCCTACAATGAGCAGATCTTC. This chain joins TRBV2 and TRBJ2-1; TRBD2 agrees at 7 bases. Germline assignment: CDR1 SNHLY and CDR2 FYNNEI. The CDR3 covers 16 residues.

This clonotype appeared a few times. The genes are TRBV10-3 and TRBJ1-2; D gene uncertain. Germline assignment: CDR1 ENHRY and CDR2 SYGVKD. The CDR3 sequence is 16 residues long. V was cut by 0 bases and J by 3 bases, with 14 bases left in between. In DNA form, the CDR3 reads TGTGCCATCAGTGAGTCACCAGGTATATCGGACTATGGCTACACCTTC. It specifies CAISESPGISDYGYTF.

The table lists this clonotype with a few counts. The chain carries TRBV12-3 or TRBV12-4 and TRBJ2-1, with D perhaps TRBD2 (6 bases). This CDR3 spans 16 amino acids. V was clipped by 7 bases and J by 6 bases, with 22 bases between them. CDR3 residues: CASTSRLRELGNEQFF. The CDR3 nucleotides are TGTGCCAGCACTAGTCGGCTTCGGGAGTTGGGCAATGAGCAGTTCTTC.

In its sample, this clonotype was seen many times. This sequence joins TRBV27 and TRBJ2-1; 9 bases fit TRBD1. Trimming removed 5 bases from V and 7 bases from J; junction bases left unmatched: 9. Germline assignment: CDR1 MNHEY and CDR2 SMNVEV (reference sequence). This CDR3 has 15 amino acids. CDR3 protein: CASSPRTGVWNEQFF. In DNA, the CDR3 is TGTGCCAGCAGTCCGAGGACAGGGGTGTGGAATGAGCAGTTCTTC.

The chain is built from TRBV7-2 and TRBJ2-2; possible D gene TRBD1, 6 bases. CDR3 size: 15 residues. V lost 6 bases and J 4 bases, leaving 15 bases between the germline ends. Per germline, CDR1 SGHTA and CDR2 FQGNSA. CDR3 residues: CASRGSPQGTGELFF. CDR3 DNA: TGTGCCAGCAGGGGGTCCCCACAGGGCACCGGGGAGCTGTTTTTT.

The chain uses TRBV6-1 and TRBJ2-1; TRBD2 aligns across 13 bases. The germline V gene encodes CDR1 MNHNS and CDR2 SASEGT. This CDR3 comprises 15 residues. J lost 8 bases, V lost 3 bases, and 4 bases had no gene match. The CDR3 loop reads CASSEGLAGRYEQFF. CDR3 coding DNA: TGTGCCAGCAGTGAGGGACTAGCGGGGAGGTATGAGCAGTTCTTC.

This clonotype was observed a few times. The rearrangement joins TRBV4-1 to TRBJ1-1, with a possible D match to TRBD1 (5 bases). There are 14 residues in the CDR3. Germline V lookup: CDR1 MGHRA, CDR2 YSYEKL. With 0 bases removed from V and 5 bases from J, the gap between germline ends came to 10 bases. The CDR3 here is CASSQDSGRTEAFF. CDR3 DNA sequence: TGCGCCAGCAGCCAAGATTCAGGGAGGACTGAAGCTTTCTTT.

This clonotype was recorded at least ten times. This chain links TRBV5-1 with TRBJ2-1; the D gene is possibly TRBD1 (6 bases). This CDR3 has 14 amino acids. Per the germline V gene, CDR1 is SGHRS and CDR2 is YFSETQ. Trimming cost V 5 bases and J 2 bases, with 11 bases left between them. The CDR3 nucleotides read TGCGCCAGCAGGAAGGGGGAAGCCTACAATGAGCAGTTCTTC. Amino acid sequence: CASRKGEAYNEQFF.

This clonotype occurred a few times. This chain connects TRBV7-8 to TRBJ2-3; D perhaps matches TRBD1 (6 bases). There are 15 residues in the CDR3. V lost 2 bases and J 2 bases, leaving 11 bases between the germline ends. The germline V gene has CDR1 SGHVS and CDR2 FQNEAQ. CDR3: CASSLQGSTTDTQYF. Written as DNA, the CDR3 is TGTGCCAGCAGCTTACAGGGGTCTACCACAGATACGCAGTATTTT.

This chain's CDR3 is CASSLVEGQPQHF. CDR3 nucleotide sequence: TGTGCCAGCAGTCTCGTGGAGGGTCAGCCCCAGCATTTT. The V call is TRBV27, the J call TRBJ1-5; D remains unclear. This CDR3 comprises 13 residues. V lost 5 bases and J lost 6, with 11 bases in between. CDR1 and CDR2 from the germline V gene are MNHEY and SMNVEV (reference sequence).

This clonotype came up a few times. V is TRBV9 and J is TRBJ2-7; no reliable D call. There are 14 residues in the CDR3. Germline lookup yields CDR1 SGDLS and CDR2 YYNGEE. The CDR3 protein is CANLSSAGTYEQYV. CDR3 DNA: TGTGCAAACCTCTCTTCGGCAGGTACCTACGAGCAGTACGTC.

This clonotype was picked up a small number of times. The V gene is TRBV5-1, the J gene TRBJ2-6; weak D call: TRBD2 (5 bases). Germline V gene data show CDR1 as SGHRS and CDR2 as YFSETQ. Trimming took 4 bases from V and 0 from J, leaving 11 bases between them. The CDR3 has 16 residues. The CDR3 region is CASSPIRDSGANVLTF. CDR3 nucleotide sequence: TGCGCCAGCAGCCCGATTCGGGACTCTGGGGCCAACGTCCTGACTTTC.

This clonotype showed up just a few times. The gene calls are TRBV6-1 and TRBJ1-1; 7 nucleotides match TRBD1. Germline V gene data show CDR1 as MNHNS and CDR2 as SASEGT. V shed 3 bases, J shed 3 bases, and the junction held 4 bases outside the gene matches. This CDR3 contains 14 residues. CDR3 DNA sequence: TGTGCCAGCAGTGAGGCAGGGGGAGACACTGAAGCTTTCTTT. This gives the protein CASSEAGGDTEAFF.

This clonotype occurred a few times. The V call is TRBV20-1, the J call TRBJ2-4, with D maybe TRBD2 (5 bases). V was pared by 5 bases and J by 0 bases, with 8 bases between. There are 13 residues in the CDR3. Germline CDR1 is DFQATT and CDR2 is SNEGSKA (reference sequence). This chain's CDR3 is CSAEGLAKNIQYF. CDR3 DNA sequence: TGCAGTGCTGAGGGATTAGCCAAAAACATTCAGTACTTC.

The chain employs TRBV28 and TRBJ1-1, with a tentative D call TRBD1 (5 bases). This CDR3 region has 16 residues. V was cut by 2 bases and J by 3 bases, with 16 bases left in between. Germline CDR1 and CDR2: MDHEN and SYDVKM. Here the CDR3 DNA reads TGTGCCAGCAGTTTAAGCAGGCGAGCGGGGGACACTGAAGCTTTCTTT. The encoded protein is CASSLSRRAGDTEAFF.

CDR3 amino acids: CASSAGTSGGSSYNEQFF. DNA of the CDR3: TGCGCCAGCAGCGCTGGGACTAGCGGGGGAAGCTCCTACAATGAGCAGTTCTTC. J is TRBJ2-1 and V is TRBV5-1, with 14 bases lining up with TRBD2. This CDR3 comprises 18 residues. The V segment lost 4 bases and the J segment 0 bases; nucleotides outside the gene matches: 6. Germline V gene data show CDR1 as SGHRS and CDR2 as YFSETQ. Filled out from reference TRBV5-1 and TRBJ2-1, the complete variable domain reads KAGVTQTPRYLIKTRGQQVTLSCSPISGHRSVSWYQQTPGQGLQFLFEYFSETQRNKGNFPGRFSGRQFSNSRSEMNVSTLELGDSALYLCASSAGTSGGSSYNEQFFGPGTRLTVL.

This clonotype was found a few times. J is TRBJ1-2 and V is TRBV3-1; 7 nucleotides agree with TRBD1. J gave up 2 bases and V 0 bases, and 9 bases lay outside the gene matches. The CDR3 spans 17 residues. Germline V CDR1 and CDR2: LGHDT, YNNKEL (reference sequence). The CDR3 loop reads CASSQDGGGYKNYGYTF. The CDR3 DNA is TGTGCCAGCAGCCAAGATGGAGGGGGCTATAAGAACTATGGCTACACCTTC.